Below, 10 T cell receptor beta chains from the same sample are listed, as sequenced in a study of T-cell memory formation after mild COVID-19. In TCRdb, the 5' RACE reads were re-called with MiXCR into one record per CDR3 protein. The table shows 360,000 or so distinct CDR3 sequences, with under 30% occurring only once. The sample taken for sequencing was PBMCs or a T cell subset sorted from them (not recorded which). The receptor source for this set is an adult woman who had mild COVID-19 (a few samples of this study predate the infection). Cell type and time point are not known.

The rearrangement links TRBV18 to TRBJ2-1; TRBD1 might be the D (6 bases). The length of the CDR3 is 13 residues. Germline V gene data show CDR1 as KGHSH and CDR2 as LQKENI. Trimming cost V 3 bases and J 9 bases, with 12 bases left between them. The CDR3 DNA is TGTGCCAGCTCACCGATCAGGGGAACTGAGCAGTTCTTC. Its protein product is CASSPIRGTEQFF.

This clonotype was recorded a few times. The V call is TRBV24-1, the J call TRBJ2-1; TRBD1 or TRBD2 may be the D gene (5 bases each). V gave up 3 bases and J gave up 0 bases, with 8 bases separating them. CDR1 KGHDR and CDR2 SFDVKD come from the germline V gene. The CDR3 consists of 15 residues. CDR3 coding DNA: TGTGCCACCAGTGATCCAGGGACCTCCTACAATGAGCAGTTCTTC. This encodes CATSDPGTSYNEQFF.

The CDR3 bases are TGCGCCAGCAGCCAAGAAAGGGTCCCGGATGGCTACACCTTC. This translates into CASSQERVPDGYTF. This rearrangement joins TRBV4-1 to TRBJ1-2; D gene uncertain. CDR1 and CDR2 (germline): MGHRA, YSYEKL. Deletions cut 0 bases from V and 6 bases from J, with 11 bases between. The CDR3 has 14 amino acids.

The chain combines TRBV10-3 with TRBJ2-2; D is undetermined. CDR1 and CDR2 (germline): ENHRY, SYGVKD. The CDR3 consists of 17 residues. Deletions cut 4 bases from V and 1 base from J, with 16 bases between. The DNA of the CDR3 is TGTGCCATCAGTGGGTGGGATCCGATAAAGAACACCGGGGAGCTGTTTTTT. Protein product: CAISGWDPIKNTGELFF.

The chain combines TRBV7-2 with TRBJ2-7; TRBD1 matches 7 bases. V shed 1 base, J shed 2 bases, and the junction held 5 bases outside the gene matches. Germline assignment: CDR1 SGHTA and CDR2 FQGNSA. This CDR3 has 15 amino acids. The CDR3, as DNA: TGTGCCAGCAGCTTAGTCGGGACAGCCACCTACGAGCAGTACTTC. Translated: CASSLVGTATYEQYF.

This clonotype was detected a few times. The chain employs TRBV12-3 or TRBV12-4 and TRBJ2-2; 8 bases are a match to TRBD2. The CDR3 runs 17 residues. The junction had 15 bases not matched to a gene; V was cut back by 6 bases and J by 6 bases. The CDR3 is CASSPFPSGGAAGELFF. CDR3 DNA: TGTGCCAGCAGCCCTTTTCCCTCGGGGGGGGCAGCCGGGGAGCTGTTTTTT.

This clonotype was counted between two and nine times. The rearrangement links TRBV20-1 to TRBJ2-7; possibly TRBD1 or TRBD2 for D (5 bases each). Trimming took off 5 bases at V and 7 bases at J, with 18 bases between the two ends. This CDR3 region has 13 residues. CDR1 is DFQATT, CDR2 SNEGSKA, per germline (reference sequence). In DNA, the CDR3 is TGCAGTGCTGAGTCCGCGTCGAGGGGTGAGCAGTACTTC. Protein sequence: CSAESASRGEQYF.

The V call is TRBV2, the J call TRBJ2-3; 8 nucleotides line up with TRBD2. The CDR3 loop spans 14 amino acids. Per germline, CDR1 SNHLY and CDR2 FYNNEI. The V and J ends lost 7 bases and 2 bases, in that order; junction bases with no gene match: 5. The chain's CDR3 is CASTRTSSTDTQYF. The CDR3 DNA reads TGTGCCAGCACGCGGACTAGCTCCACAGATACGCAGTATTTT.

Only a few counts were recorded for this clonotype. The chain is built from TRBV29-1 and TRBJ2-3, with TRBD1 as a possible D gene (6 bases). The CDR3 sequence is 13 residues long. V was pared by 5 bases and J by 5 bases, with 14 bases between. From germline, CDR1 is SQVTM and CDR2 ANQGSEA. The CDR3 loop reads CSVKNRAEDTQYF. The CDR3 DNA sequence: TGCAGCGTTAAGAACAGGGCCGAAGATACGCAGTATTTT.

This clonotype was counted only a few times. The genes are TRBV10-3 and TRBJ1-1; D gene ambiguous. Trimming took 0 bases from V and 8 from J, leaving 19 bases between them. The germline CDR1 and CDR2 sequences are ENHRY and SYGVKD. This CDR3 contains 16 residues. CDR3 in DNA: TGTGCCATCAGTGAGTCGTCGGCGGACGTAAGATCGGAAGCTTTCTTT. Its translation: CAISESSADVRSEAFF.